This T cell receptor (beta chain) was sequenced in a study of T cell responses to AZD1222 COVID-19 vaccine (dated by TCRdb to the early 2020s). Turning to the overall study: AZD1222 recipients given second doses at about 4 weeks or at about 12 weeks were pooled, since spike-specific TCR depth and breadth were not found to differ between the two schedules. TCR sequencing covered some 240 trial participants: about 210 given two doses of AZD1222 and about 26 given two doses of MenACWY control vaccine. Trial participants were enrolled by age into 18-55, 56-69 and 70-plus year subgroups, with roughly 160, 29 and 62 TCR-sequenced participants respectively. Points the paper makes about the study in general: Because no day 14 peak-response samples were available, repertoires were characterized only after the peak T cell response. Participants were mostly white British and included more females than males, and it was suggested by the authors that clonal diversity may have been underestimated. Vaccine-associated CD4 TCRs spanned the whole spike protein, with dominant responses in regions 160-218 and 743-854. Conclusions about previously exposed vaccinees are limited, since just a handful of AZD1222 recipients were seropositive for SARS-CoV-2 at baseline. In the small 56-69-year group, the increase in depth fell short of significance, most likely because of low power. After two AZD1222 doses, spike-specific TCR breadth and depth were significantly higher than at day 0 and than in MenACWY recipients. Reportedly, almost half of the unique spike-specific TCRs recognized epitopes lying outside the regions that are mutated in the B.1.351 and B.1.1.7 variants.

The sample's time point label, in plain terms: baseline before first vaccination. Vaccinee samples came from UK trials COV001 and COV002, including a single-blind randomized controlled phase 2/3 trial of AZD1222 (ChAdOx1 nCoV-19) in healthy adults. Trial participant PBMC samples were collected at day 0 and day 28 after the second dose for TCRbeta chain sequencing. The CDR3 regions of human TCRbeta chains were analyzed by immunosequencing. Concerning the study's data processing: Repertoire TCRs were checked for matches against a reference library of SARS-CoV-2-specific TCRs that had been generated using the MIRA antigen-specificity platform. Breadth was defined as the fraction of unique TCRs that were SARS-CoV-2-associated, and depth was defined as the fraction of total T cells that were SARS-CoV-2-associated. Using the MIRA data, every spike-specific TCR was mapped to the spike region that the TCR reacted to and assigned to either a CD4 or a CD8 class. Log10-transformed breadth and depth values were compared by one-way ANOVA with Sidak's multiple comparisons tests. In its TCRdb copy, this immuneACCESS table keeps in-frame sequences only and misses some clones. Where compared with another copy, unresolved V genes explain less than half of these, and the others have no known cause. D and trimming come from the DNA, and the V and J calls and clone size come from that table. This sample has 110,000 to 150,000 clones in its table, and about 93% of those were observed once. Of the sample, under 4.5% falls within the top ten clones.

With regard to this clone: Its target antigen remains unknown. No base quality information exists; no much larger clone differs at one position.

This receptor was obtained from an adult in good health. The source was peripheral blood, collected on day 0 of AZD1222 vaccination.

Read as DNA, the sequence is TGTGCCAGCTCATCCGGAAGGGGGCTCGGTAATTCACCCCTCCACTTT. Translated, this is CASSSGRGLGNSPLHF. The chain is made from TRBV2 and TRBJ1-6, with 7 junctional bases fitting TRBD1. V is pruned by 8 bases and J by 6 bases, leaving 13 bases of the junction without a gene match. Including cysteine and phenylalanine, the CDR3 has 16 amino acids. Only the CDR3 DNA stays, 48 bases, in frame from base 1. CDR1 and CDR2 (SNHLY, FYNNEI) derive from the germline V gene. The entire variable domain, with the stretches around the CDR3 drawn from the reference TRBV2 and TRBJ1-6 proteins, is EPEVTQTPSHQVTQMGQEVILRCVPISNHLYFYWYRQILGQKVEFLVSFYNNEISEKSEIFDDQFSVERPDGSNFTLKIRSTKLEDSAMYFCASSSGRGLGNSPLHFGNGTRLTVT.